What follows are 5 T cell receptor beta chains derived from one specimen sequenced in a study of OX40 agonist ivuxolimab in advanced cancers. Profiling relied on immunoSEQ multiplex PCR, and the TCRdb table lists in-frame clones only, not all of them. The table records tens of thousands of clones, more than 75% of them present only once. The sequences come from CD4+ or CD8+ T cells sorted from blood, collected in a trial of the OX40 agonist ivuxolimab. The receptors shown here come from an adult with an advanced solid tumor such as melanoma, head and neck, liver or kidney cancer.

This sequence joins TRBV7-8 and TRBJ1-1; D remains ambiguous. The germline V gene encodes CDR1 SGHVS and CDR2 FQNEAQ. This CDR3 region has 14 residues. The V gene lost 0 bases and the J gene lost 2 bases, with 7 bases spanning the gap. The CDR3 loop is CASSLAVGNTEAFF. The CDR3 DNA sequence: TGTGCCAGCAGCTTAGCTGTGGGTAACACTGAAGCTTTCTTT.

The chain couples TRBV19 to TRBJ1-5; D not resolved. The CDR3 is 13 residues long. Deletions cut 10 bases from V and 4 bases from J, with 14 bases between. Germline CDR1 LNHDA, CDR2 SQIVND (reference sequence). The CDR3: CATDENNNQPQHF. The CDR3 DNA follows: TGTGCCACCGATGAAAACAATAATCAGCCCCAGCATTTT.

V usage is TRBV10-3 and J usage is TRBJ2-7; D not resolved. The V and J ends lost 7 bases and 0 bases respectively, with 10 bases between them. The CDR3 is 13 residues long. Germline assignment: CDR1 ENHRY and CDR2 SYGVKD. The CDR3 here is CAITPNPSYEQYF. CDR3 sequence (DNA): TGTGCCATCACTCCGAACCCCTCCTACGAGCAGTACTTC.

This clone was counted a few times. The rearrangement joins TRBV15 to TRBJ1-2; possibly TRBD1 for D (6 bases). The CDR3 length is 15 residues. V was trimmed by 0 bases and J by 3 bases, leaving 11 bases between them. Germline V gives CDR1 LNHNV, CDR2 YYDKDF (reference sequence). CDR3 sequence (DNA): TGTGCCACCAGCAGAGATTGGGGGCAGGACTATGGCTACACCTTC. Its translation: CATSRDWGQDYGYTF. The full variable domain, completed using reference TRBV15 and TRBJ1-2, is DAMVIQNPRYQVTQFGKPVTLSCSQTLNHNVMYWYQQKSSQAPKLLFHYYDKDFNNEADTPDNFQSRRPNTSFCFLDIRSPGLGDTAMYLCATSRDWGQDYGYTFGSGTRLTVV.

The rearrangement joins TRBV14 to TRBJ1-6; D is undetermined. This CDR3 comprises 13 residues. Germline loops: CDR1 SGHDN, CDR2 FVKESK. Trimming removed 0 bases at V and 3 bases at J, with 0 bases between. The CDR3 loop is CASSQDYNSPLHF. The CDR3 coding sequence is TGTGCCAGCAGCCAAGACTATAATTCACCCCTCCACTTT.